The entry below describes one TCR beta chain. The data stem from a study of T-cell reconstitution after alpha-beta-depleted transplantation in children. The junction had 18 bases not matched to a gene; V was cut back by 10 bases and J by 5 bases. This CDR3 comprises 17 residues. The germline gives CDR1 LGHDT, CDR2 YNNKEL (reference sequence). During its preparation, the TCRbeta library received unique molecular identifiers. TCRdb processed the PCR reads anew with MiXCR; each CDR3 protein has one entry. This sample yields approximately 510,000 distinct CDR3 sequences, of which around 18% are seen a single time; more than 2.5% belongs to the top ten.

The TCR originated in a human donor who donated a stem cell graft to a child with acute lymphoblastic leukemia. This sequence joins TRBV3-1 and TRBJ2-1; 9 bases line up with TRBD2. This material consisted of PBMCs from the stem cell graft donor, taken from the stem cell graft. Here the CDR3 DNA reads TGTGCCACCTCCTCCGCGGCTAGCGGGATTCCTCACAATGAGCAGTTCTTC. It translates to CATSSAASGIPHNEQFF.